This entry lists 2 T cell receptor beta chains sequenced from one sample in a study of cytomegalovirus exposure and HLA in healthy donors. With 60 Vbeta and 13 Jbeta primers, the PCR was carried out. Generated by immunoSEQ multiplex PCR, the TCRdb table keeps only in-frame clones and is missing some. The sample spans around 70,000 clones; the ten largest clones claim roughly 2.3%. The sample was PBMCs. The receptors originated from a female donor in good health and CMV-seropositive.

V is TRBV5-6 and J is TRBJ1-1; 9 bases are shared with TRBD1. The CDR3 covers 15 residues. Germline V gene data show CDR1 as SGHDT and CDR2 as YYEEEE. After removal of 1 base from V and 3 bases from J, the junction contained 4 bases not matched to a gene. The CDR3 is CASSLLGQGDTEAFF. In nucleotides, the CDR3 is TGTGCCAGCAGCTTGTTGGGACAGGGTGACACTGAAGCTTTCTTT.

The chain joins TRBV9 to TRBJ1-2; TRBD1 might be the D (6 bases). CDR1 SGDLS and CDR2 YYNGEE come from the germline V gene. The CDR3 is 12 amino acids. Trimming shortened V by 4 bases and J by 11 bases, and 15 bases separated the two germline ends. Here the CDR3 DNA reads TGTGCCAGCAGCCCCCACAGGGAGGGGTACACCTTC. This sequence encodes CASSPHREGYTF.